This paragraph covers one T cell receptor beta chain sequence. Sequenced by immunoSEQ multiplex PCR; TCRdb stores in-frame clones only, minus some. The repertoire has about 200,000 clones, 89% of them found once; the top ten carry roughly 8.1%. Participant reports of clinical history set cohort assignment. This sample was included in a study of blood T cell repertoires in COVID-19. Turning to the study itself: T cells, B-cell-depleted T cells, or PBMCs provided the cDNA or gDNA that served as material.

Germline V gene sequence: CDR1 SGHRS, CDR2 YFSETQ. The V gene end was trimmed by 4 bases and the J gene end by 10 bases; junction bases not matched to a gene: 15. The CDR3 loop spans 17 amino acids. Sequenced input: PBMCs or T cells enriched from blood (not recorded which). The sequence derives from a woman aged 18-30 years who had recovered from COVID-19. The chain links TRBV5-1 to TRBJ1-6; the match to TRBD1 covers 9 bases. The CDR3 nucleotides are TGCGCCAGCAGCGCCGTGGGGGGGACAGGGAAACAGTCACCCCTCCACTTT. The encoded protein is CASSAVGGTGKQSPLHF. The entire variable domain, with the rest obtained from reference TRBV5-1 and TRBJ1-6, is as follows: KAGVTQTPRYLIKTRGQQVTLSCSPISGHRSVSWYQQTPGQGLQFLFEYFSETQRNKGNFPGRFSGRQFSNSRSEMNVSTLELGDSALYLCASSAVGGTGKQSPLHFGNGTRLTVT.